The entry below describes one TCR beta chain. Its antigen target is currently unknown. No quality values exist for individual bases; no much larger clone is one base distant. The data are from a study of blood T cell repertoires in COVID-19 (dated by TCRdb to about 2020). The study in broad terms: Samples covering the acute and convalescent phases of COVID-19 were provided by collaborators in the United States, Italy and Spain. A de-identified subject ID, COVID-19 status, age in years and sex were almost always included in the sample metadata. The repertoires were released in a freely available public database meant as a resource for research on the immune response to SARS-CoV-2. Samples were obtained from the ongoing ImmuneRACE study (first 160 participants) and from 1,254 subjects provided by 6 global collaborators. Where available, HLA class I and class II types were obtained from metadata supplied by the sample provider rather than from assay-based typing. The material from the prospective study consisted of cDNA or gDNA derived from T cells, B-cell-depleted T cells, or PBMCs. The dataset comprised deeply sampled blood TCRbeta repertoires from subjects exposed to, actively infected with, or recovered from COVID-19.

In the prospective study, participants were roughly 18 to 100 years old, resided in fewer than 25 geographic areas of the United States, and were enrolled through a virtual design. In the prospective study, cohorts were assigned on the basis of participant-reported clinical history obtained from a screening survey and a study questionnaire. A participant counted as exposed if, within 2 weeks of entering the study, that participant had been in contact with someone who had a PCR-confirmed or clinician-diagnosed COVID-19 case. Each participant in the prospective study had whole blood, serum and a nasopharyngeal or oropharyngeal swab collected by mobile phlebotomists. Prospective study participants could optionally give additional blood draws and questionnaires over an approximately two-month period. Before DNA extraction, prospective study blood samples were shipped either frozen or at room temperature.

TCRbeta CDR3 regions were amplified from genomic DNA using the immunoSEQ Assay, a bias-controlled multiplex PCR. Per the original workflow: The number of nucleated cells in each sample was estimated by amplification of reference gene primers within the assay. To quantify the absolute abundance of each unique TCRbeta CDR3 rearrangement, sequence reads were collapsed and filtered. For each sample, productive Simpson clonality was calculated by taking the square root of Simpson's diversity index across productive rearrangements. TCRdb took over this immuneACCESS table, retaining in-frame rearrangements with V and J assigned. Such tables are incomplete; in checked studies, under half of the missing clones stem from an unresolved V gene, and the remainder is unexplained. The V and J calls and clone size come from that table; D and trimming were worked out from the DNA. Present in this sample are 300,000 to 400,000 clones, 90% to 95% of which were seen just once. Jointly, the top ten make up about 4.2% of the sample.

The cysteine opens and the phenylalanine closes a CDR3 of 18 amino acids. CDR3 DNA only is kept here, 54 bases in frame from base 1. The CDR1 and CDR2 encoded by the germline V gene (reference sequence) are MNHEY and SMNVEV. Germline trimming amounts to 0 bases on V and 3 bases on J, with 8 as the count of junction bases outside the gene matches. Study-wide findings and limitations: The amount of clinical and demographic metadata varied by source and participant and was provided uncurated.

The TCR comes from a woman aged 30 to 39 who had been exposed to COVID-19. The chain is assembled from TRBV27 and TRBJ2-6, and 7 junction bases match TRBD1. Sample: PBMCs or T cells enriched from blood (not recorded which). The nucleotide sequence is TGTGCCAGCAGTTTATCGATCGCGAGGGGGCGTGGGGCCAACGTCCTGACTTTC. This codes for CASSLSIARGRGANVLTF.